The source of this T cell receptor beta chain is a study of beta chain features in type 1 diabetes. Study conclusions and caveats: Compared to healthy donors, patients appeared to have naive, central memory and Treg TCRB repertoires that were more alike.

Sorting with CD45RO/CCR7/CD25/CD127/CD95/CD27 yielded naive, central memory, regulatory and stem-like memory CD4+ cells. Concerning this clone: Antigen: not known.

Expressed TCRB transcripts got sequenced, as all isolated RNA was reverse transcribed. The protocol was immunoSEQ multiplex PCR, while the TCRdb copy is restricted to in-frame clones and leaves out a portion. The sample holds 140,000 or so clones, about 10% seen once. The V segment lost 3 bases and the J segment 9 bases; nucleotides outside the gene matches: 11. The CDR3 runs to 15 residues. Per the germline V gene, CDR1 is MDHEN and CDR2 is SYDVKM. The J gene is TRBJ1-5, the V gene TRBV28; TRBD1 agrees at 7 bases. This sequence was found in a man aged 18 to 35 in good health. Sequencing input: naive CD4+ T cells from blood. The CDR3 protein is CASSFSRGMPMPQHF. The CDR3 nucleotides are TGTGCCAGCAGTTTCTCCAGGGGGATGCCGATGCCCCAGCATTTT. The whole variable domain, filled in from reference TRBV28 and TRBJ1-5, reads DVKVTQSSRYLVKRTGEKVFLECVQDMDHENMFWYRQDPGLGLRLIYFSYDVKMKEKGDIPEGYSVSREKKERFSLILESASTNQTSMYLCASSFSRGMPMPQHFGDGTRLSIL.